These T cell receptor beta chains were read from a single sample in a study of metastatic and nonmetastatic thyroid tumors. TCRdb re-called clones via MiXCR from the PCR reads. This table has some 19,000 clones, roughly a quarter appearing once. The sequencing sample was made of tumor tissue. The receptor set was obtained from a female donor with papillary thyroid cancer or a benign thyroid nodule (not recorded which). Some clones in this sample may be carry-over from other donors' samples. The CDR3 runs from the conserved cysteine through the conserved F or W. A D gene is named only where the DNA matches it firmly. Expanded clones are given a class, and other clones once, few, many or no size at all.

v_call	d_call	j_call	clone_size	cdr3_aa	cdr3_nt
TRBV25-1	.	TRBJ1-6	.	CASSEYVGSHLHF	TGTGCCAGCAGTGAATACGTGGGTTCACACCTACACTTT
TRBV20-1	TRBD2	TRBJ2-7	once	CSARLAATGEQYF	TGCAGTGCTAGACTAGCGGCGACGGGAGAGCAGTACTTC
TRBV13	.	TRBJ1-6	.	CASSVHTGSRYSPLHF	TGTGCCAGCAGCGTACACACAGGAAGCCGTTATTCACCCCTCCACTTT
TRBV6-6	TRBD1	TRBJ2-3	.	CDGSWDRGLTDTQYF	TGTGACGGCAGTTGGGACAGGGGGCTAACAGATACGCAGTATTTT
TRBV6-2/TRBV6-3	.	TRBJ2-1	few	CASGGSEYNEQFF	TGTGCCAGCGGGGGTAGTGAATACAATGAGCAGTTCTTC
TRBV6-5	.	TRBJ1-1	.	CASSYRGGRTEAFF	TGTGCCAGCAGTTACCGGGGGGGCAGGACTGAAGCTTTCTTT
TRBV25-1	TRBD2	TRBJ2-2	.	CASSAGMGWVAGANTWELFF	TGTGCCAGCAGTGCGGGTATGGGGTGGGTAGCGGGAGCGAACACCTGGGAGCTGTTTTTT
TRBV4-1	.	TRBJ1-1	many	CASSHPTVRRHTEAFF	TGCGCCAGCAGCCACCCTACAGTCCGGCGACATACTGAAGCTTTCTTT
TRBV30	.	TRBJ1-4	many	CAWSLPSDRGEKLFF	TGTGCCTGGAGTCTTCCGTCTGATAGGGGTGAAAAACTGTTTTTT
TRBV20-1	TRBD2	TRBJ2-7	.	CSARLTIGRASCEQYF	TGCAGTGCTAGACTAACTATCGGGAGGGCCTCCTGCGAGCAGTACTTC
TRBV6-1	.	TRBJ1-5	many	CASRGNRDYNQPQHF	TGTGCCAGCAGGGGCAACAGGGACTATAATCAGCCCCAGCATTTT
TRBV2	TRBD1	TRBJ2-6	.	CASSEQGVRGNPISGANALTF	TGTGCCAGCAGTGAACAGGGGGTCAGAGGGAACCCAATATCTGGGGCCAACGCCCTGACTTTC
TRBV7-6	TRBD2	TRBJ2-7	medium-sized	CASSLLAGGNEQYF	TGTGCCAGCAGCTTACTAGCGGGAGGAAACGAGCAGTACTTC
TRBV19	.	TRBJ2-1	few	CASSIVKGNEQFF	TGTGCCAGTAGTATAGTGAAGGGCAATGAGCAGTTCTTC
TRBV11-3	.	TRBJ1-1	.	CASSRRDGSEAFF	TGTGCCAGCAGCCGCCGGGACGGTAGTGAAGCTTTCTTT
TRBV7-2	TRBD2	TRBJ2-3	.	CASSLGRLAGDLTDTQYF	TGTGCCAGCAGCTTAGGGCGGCTAGCGGGAGATCTAACAGATACGCAGTATTTT
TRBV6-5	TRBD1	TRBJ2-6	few	CASRSWGQGAFRANVLTF	TGTGCCAGCAGATCGTGGGGACAGGGGGCGTTTCGGGCCAACGTCCTGACTTTC
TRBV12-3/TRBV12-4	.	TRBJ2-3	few	CDSSRIAPTDTQYF	TGTGACAGCAGCCGAATAGCGCCCACAGATACGCAGTATTTT
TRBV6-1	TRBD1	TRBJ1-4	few	CASSFSGQGSEKLFF	TGTGCCAGCAGTTTTTCGGGACAGGGGTCTGAAAAACTGTTTTTT
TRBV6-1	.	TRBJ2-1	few	CASSEAEESEQFF	TGTGCCAGCAGTGAAGCAGAGGAGAGTGAGCAGTTCTTC
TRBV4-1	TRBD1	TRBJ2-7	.	CASNQVFGTGLYEQYF	TGCGCCAGCAACCAAGTGTTCGGGACAGGGTTGTACGAGCAGTACTTC
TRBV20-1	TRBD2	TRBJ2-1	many	CSARVAGDNEQFF	TGCAGTGCTAGAGTAGCGGGAGACAATGAGCAGTTCTTC
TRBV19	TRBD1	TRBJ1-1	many	CASSQRQGVNTEAFF	TGTGCCAGTAGTCAGAGACAGGGGGTGAACACTGAAGCTTTCTTT
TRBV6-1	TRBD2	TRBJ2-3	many	CASNTGLAGGTDTQYF	TGTGCCAGCAACACCGGACTAGCGGGAGGCACAGATACGCAGTATTTT
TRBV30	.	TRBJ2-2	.	CALLLGVGTGELFF	TGTGCCTTGTTACTCGGGGTGGGCACCGGGGAGCTGTTTTTT